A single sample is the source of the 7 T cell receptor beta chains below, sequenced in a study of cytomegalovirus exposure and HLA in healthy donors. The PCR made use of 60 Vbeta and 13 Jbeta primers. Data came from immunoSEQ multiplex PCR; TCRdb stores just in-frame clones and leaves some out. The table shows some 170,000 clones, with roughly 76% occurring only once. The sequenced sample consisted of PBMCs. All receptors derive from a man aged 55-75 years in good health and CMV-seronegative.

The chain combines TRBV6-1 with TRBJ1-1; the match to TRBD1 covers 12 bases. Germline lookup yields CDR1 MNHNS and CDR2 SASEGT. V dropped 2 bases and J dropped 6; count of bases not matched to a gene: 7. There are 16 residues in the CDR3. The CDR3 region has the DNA TGTGCCAGCAGTGAACGGGACAGGGGGCGCCCCCCTGAAGCTTTCTTT. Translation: CASSERDRGRPPEAFF.

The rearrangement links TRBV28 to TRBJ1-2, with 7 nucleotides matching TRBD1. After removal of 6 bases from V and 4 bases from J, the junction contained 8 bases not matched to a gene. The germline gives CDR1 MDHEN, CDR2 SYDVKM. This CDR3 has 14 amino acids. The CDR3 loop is CASRWDRSRYGYTF. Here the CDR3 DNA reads TGTGCCAGCAGATGGGACAGAAGTCGCTATGGCTACACCTTC.

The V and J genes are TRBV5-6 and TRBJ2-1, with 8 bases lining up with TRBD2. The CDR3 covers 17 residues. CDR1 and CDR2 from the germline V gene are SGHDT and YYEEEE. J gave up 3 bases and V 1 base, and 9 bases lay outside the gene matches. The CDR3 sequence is CASSLRRGETFYNEQFF. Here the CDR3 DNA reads TGTGCCAGCAGCTTGCGGCGGGGGGAGACCTTCTACAATGAGCAGTTCTTC.

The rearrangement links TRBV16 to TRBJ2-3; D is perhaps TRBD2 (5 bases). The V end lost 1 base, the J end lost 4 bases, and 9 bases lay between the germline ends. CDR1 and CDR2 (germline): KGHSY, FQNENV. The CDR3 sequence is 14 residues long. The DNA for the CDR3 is TGTGCCAGCAGCCAATTCGGGCGGGCAGATACGCAGTATTTT. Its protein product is CASSQFGRADTQYF.

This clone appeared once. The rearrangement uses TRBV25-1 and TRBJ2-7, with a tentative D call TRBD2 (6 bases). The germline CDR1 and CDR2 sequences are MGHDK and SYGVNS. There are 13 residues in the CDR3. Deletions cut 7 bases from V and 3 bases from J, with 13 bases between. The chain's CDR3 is CASTGQGGYEQYF. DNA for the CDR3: TGTGCCAGCACAGGGCAGGGAGGCTACGAGCAGTACTTC.

In nucleotides, the CDR3 is TGTGCCATCAGTTTAGCGGGTGCCACAGATACGCAGTATTTT. Encoded protein: CAISLAGATDTQYF. The V gene is TRBV10-3, the J gene TRBJ2-3; 7 nucleotides agree with TRBD2. The CDR3 loop spans 14 amino acids. The germline CDR1 and CDR2 sequences are ENHRY and SYGVKD. Unmatched junction bases numbered 4, after V lost 5 bases and J lost 2 bases.

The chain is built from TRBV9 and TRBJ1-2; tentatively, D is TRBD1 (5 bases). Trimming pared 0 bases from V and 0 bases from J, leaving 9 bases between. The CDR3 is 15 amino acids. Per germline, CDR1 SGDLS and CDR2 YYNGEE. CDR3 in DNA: TGTGCCAGCAGCGTAGCGCCAGGGTCTAACTATGGCTACACCTTC. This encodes CASSVAPGSNYGYTF.